Presented here are 11 T cell receptor beta chains from one specimen sequenced in a study of blood T cell repertoires in COVID-19. The protocol was immunoSEQ multiplex PCR, while the TCRdb copy is restricted to in-frame clones and leaves out a portion. This sample has 85,000 to 130,000 clones; approximately 93% occur once, and the top ten carry more than 0.85%. The sample consisted of peripheral blood. The source of these receptors is a man aged 60 to 69 with acute or convalescent COVID-19.

This clone was detected once. The chain links TRBV30 to TRBJ2-7, with 15 bases aligning to TRBD2. Germline V gene sequence: CDR1 GTSNPN, CDR2 SVGIG (reference sequence). The CDR3 is made up of 15 amino acids. V shed 4 bases, J shed 4 bases, and the junction held 5 bases outside the gene matches. The CDR3 bases are TGTGCCTGGAAATATGGACTAGCGGGAGGGTACGAGCAGTACTTC. Protein: CAWKYGLAGGYEQYF.

This chain joins TRBV3-1 (or the pseudogene TRBV3-2) and TRBJ2-5, with 8 bases fitting TRBD2. Trimming took 3 bases from V and 6 from J; bases not matched to a gene: 15. Germline assignment: CDR1 LGHDT and CDR2 YNNKEL (reference sequence). CDR3 size: 17 residues. Here the CDR3 reads CASSQEKVVGLAKTQYF. CDR3 in DNA: TGTGCCAGCAGCCAGGAAAAGGTCGTAGGACTAGCAAAGACCCAGTACTTC.

The chain is built from TRBV3-1 (or the pseudogene TRBV3-2) and TRBJ2-7; TRBD1 aligns across 10 bases. The germline gives CDR1 LGHDT, CDR2 YNNKEL (reference sequence). J gave up 6 bases and V 1 base, and 3 bases lay outside the gene matches. CDR3 length: 14 residues. In DNA form, the CDR3 reads TGTGCCAGCAGCCAAGGAGGACAGGGGGGCGAGCAGTACTTC. Residues: CASSQGGQGGEQYF.

V usage is TRBV5-1 and J usage is TRBJ1-2, with TRBD1 identical over 8 bases. There are 14 residues in the CDR3. Germline assignment: CDR1 SGHRS and CDR2 YFSETQ. Unmatched junction bases numbered 5, after V lost 3 bases and J lost 4 bases. CDR3 region: CASSWGTGSYGYTF. CDR3 nucleotide sequence: TGCGCCAGCAGCTGGGGGACAGGTTCCTATGGCTACACCTTC.

In this sample, this clone turned up once. CDR3 protein: CTSSFLGRALADQPQHF. The CDR3 coding sequence is TGCACCAGCAGCTTCTTGGGCAGGGCTTTAGCGGATCAGCCCCAGCATTTT. The rearrangement links TRBV1 to TRBJ1-5. TRBV1 is deemed a pseudogene. CDR3 length: 17 amino acids.

The V call is TRBV7-2, the J call TRBJ2-2, with 7 bases lining up with TRBD2. The CDR3 is 15 amino acids. J was trimmed by 1 base and V by 5 bases; bases with no gene match: 4. CDR1 SGHTA and CDR2 FQGNSA come from the germline V gene. This chain's CDR3 is CASSPGLLNTGELFF. The CDR3 region has the DNA TGTGCCAGCAGCCCGGGACTACTGAACACCGGGGAGCTGTTTTTT.

Remarks on this clone: This same CDR3 is encoded by further DNA sequences in the sample. The chain joins TRBV5-1 to TRBJ1-2; D unresolved. V gave up 0 bases and J gave up 0 bases, with 6 bases separating them. This CDR3 has 14 residues. Per germline, CDR1 SGHRS and CDR2 YFSETQ. CDR3: CASSLGTANYGYTF. DNA for the CDR3: TGCGCCAGCAGCTTGGGAACAGCTAACTATGGCTACACCTTC. The complete variable domain, with remaining parts taken from reference TRBV5-1 and TRBJ1-2, reads KAGVTQTPRYLIKTRGQQVTLSCSPISGHRSVSWYQQTPGQGLQFLFEYFSETQRNKGNFPGRFSGRQFSNSRSEMNVSTLELGDSALYLCASSLGTANYGYTFGSGTRLTVV.

This chain links TRBV24-1 with TRBJ2-1; 8 positions agree with TRBD2. V shed 4 bases and J 0 bases; nucleotides not matched to a gene: 10. The CDR3 consists of 18 residues. Germline V gives CDR1 KGHDR, CDR2 SFDVKD. This CDR3 reads CATSDAGVAGSSYNEQFF. The DNA for the CDR3 is TGTGCCACCAGTGACGCGGGGGTAGCGGGGAGCTCCTACAATGAGCAGTTCTTC.

The CDR3, as DNA: TGTGCCTGGAGTCCGCCCTTTTTGAGCTCCTACGAGCAGTACTTC. Protein: CAWSPPFLSSYEQYF. The rearrangement uses TRBV30 and TRBJ2-7, with no clear D. Germline CDR1 reads GTSNPN; CDR2 reads SVGIG (reference sequence). Trimming took 2 bases from V and 0 from J, leaving 14 bases between them. The CDR3 extends over 15 amino acids.

The gene calls are TRBV15 and TRBJ1-2; D uncertain. From germline, CDR1 is LNHNV and CDR2 YYDKDF (reference sequence). V was cut by 1 base and J by 4 bases, with 10 bases left in between. The CDR3 runs to 14 residues. The CDR3 loop is CATSRARLSYGYTF. In nucleotides, the CDR3 is TGTGCCACCAGCAGAGCTAGGCTGAGCTATGGCTACACCTTC.

The chain recombines TRBV7-9 with TRBJ2-5; TRBD2 matches 8 bases. This CDR3 spans 15 amino acids. Germline CDR1 and CDR2: SEHNR and FQNEAQ (reference sequence). After removal of 4 bases from V and 4 bases from J, the junction contained 8 bases not matched to a gene. The CDR3 here is CASSSGLVGGETQYF. In DNA, the CDR3 is TGTGCCAGCAGCTCGGGACTAGTGGGAGGAGAGACCCAGTACTTC.